The next 27 T cell receptor beta chains were all read from a single sample in a study of shared clonotypes between healthy human individuals. Profiling relied on immunoSEQ multiplex PCR, and the TCRdb table lists in-frame clones only, not all of them. The sample includes under 850,000 clones, 80% to 95% of them seen just once. Terminally differentiated effector memory CD45RA+ cells were excluded by CCR7 positive selection of CD45RO-negative cells. Sequenced sample: naive CD8+ T cells sorted from blood. The receptor set was obtained from a man aged 25 to 45 in good health.

The J gene is TRBJ2-7, the V gene TRBV19; 11 nucleotides match TRBD2. The V segment lost 10 bases and the J segment 5 bases; nucleotides outside the gene matches: 10. This CDR3 spans 14 amino acids. CDR1 is LNHDA and CDR2 is SQIVND in the germline V gene (reference sequence). In DNA form, the CDR3 reads TGTGCCACCAGACTAGCGGGAAATCTGAACGAGCAGTACTTC. This codes for CATRLAGNLNEQYF. Variable domain in full (rest from reference TRBV19 and TRBJ2-7): DGGITQSPKYLFRKEGQNVTLSCEQNLNHDAMYWYRQDPGQGLRLIYYSQIVNDFQKGDIAEGYSVSREKKESFPLTVTSAQKNPTAFYLCATRLAGNLNEQYFGPGTRLTVT.

The V and J genes are TRBV10-1 and TRBJ2-7; 9 bases are shared with TRBD1. The CDR3 sequence is 15 residues long. After removal of 1 base from V and 12 bases from J, the junction contained 13 bases not matched to a gene. Germline V gene lookup returns CDR1 WNHNN and CDR2 SYGVQD (reference sequence). Here the CDR3 DNA reads TGCGCCAGCAGTGAGTGGGCCCGACAGGGGGGCTTTCTGTACTTC. Its protein is CASSEWARQGGFLYF.

The table lists this clone with a count of one. The V gene is TRBV6-1, the J gene TRBJ2-7; D remains ambiguous. This CDR3 has 13 amino acids. Trimming pared 6 bases from V and 2 bases from J, leaving 11 bases between. The germline V gene has CDR1 MNHNS and CDR2 SASEGT. The CDR3 here is CASRGPWTYEQYF. CDR3 bases: TGTGCCAGCAGAGGACCATGGACCTACGAGCAGTACTTC.

This chain links TRBV7-9 with TRBJ1-1; tentative D call: TRBD1 (6 bases). This CDR3 is built from 12 residues. CDR1 is SEHNR and CDR2 is FQNEAQ in the germline V gene (reference sequence). The germline V and J ends were trimmed by 5 bases and 6 bases, with 10 bases remaining between them. The CDR3 here is CASSTGRAEAFF. The CDR3 nucleotides read TGTGCCAGCAGCACAGGGCGGGCTGAAGCTTTCTTT.

CDR3 in amino acids: CSAAITGSEQYF. The CDR3 region has the DNA TGCAGCGCCGCGATAACAGGTTCCGAGCAGTACTTC. V gene TRBV29-1 combines with J gene TRBJ2-7, with a weak D call TRBD1 (5 bases). Germline V CDR1 and CDR2: SQVTM, ANQGSEA. This CDR3 has 12 residues. Deletions cut 7 bases from V and 6 bases from J, with 16 bases between.

This chain connects TRBV5-1 to TRBJ2-3; 7 bases align to TRBD1. Germline trimming cut 1 base from V and 4 bases from J; bases unmatched to any gene: 15. Germline CDR1 is SGHRS and CDR2 is YFSETQ. The CDR3 length is 18 residues. CDR3: CASSLSDWTGGRADTQYF. Here the CDR3 DNA reads TGCGCCAGCAGCTTGTCTGACTGGACAGGCGGTAGAGCAGATACGCAGTATTTT.

CDR3 sequence reads: CASSRAGGYTF. Written as DNA, the CDR3 is TGTGCCAGCAGCCGGGCGGGTGGCTACACCTTC. The rearrangement links TRBV25-1 to TRBJ1-2; D gene uncertain. The CDR3 loop spans 11 amino acids. Germline V lookup: CDR1 MGHDK, CDR2 SYGVNS. The ends were cut back, 6 bases at V and 7 bases at J, with 9 bases in the middle.

This clone showed up just once. The V call is TRBV7-9, the J call TRBJ1-4; D is undetermined. The V and J ends lost 5 bases and 8 bases respectively, with 15 bases between them. CDR1 is SEHNR and CDR2 is FQNEAQ in the germline V gene (reference sequence). The CDR3 runs to 14 residues. The CDR3 spells CASSQGALSEKLFF. The CDR3 bases are TGTGCCAGCAGCCAAGGAGCCCTCAGCGAAAAACTGTTTTTT. Combining the CDR3 with reference TRBV7-9 and TRBJ1-4 gives the whole variable domain DTGVSQNPRHKITKRGQNVTFRCDPISEHNRLYWYRQTLGQGPEFLTYFQNEAQLEKSRLLSDRFSAERPKGSFSTLEIQRTEQGDSAMYLCASSQGALSEKLFFGSGTQLSVL.

The chain uses TRBV29-1 and TRBJ2-7; the match to TRBD2 covers 9 bases. Germline CDR1 and CDR2: SQVTM and ANQGSEA. Unmatched junction bases numbered 8, after V lost 8 bases and J lost 3 bases. The CDR3 runs 13 residues. The CDR3 loop reads CSIRGTSNYEQYF. CDR3 bases: TGCAGCATAAGAGGGACTAGCAACTACGAGCAGTACTTC.

The J gene is TRBJ2-7, the V gene TRBV5-1; no reliable D call. CDR3 length: 11 residues. Germline V gene sequence: CDR1 SGHRS, CDR2 YFSETQ. V dropped 4 bases and J dropped 3 bases, with 5 bases sitting between them. DNA of the CDR3: TGCGCCAGCAGCGAACACTACGAGCAGTACTTC. Its translation: CASSEHYEQYF.

The rearrangement uses TRBV7-8 and TRBJ2-2; 9 nucleotides line up with TRBD1. Germline V lookup: CDR1 SGHVS, CDR2 FQNEAQ. The CDR3 is made up of 15 amino acids. V lost 5 bases to trimming and J lost 3 bases; unmatched junction nucleotides: 4. CDR3 in DNA: TGTGCCAGCAGCAAAGACAGGGGGGACACCGGGGAGCTGTTTTTT. This sequence encodes CASSKDRGDTGELFF.

CDR3 coding DNA: TGTGCCAGCAGCTTGGGGCTAGCGGGAGTGTACAATGAGCAGTTCTTC. Translated: CASSLGLAGVYNEQFF. The J gene is TRBJ2-1, the V gene TRBV5-6, with 10 bases identical to TRBD2. V gave up 0 bases and J gave up 4 bases; unmatched junction bases: 4. Germline CDR1 reads SGHDT; CDR2 reads YYEEEE. The CDR3 contains 16 residues.

The gene calls are TRBV4-1 and TRBJ2-1; 10 bases agree with TRBD2. CDR3 length equals 17 residues. Trimming cost V 0 bases and J 2 bases; bases outside gene matches: 4. CDR1 is MGHRA, CDR2 YSYEKL, per germline. DNA for the CDR3: TGCGCCAGCAGCCAAGATGTCGGACTAGCGGCCTACAATGAGCAGTTCTTC. It translates to CASSQDVGLAAYNEQFF.

A note on this clone: The sample has other DNA sequences that encode this CDR3 too. V and J are TRBV29-1 and TRBJ2-7; no firm D call. CDR3 size: 12 residues. Looked up from germline, CDR1 is SQVTM and CDR2 is ANQGSEA. V was clipped by 0 bases and J by 0 bases, with 3 bases between them. The CDR3 reads CSVEDSSYEQYF. Written as DNA, the CDR3 is TGCAGCGTTGAAGATTCCTCCTACGAGCAGTACTTC.

The gene calls are TRBV7-9 and TRBJ2-5, with no clear D. The V gene's germline CDR1 is SEHNR and CDR2 FQNEAQ (reference sequence). Trimming cost V 1 base and J 3 bases, with 6 bases left between them. The CDR3 consists of 13 residues. Here the CDR3 DNA reads TGTGCCAGCAGCTTAGAGAACGAAGAGACCCAGTACTTC. Translating it yields CASSLENEETQYF.

This clone was recorded once. The chain is built from TRBV27 and TRBJ2-7; no definite D call. Between the trimmed V and J ends, which lost 2 bases and 1 base, there was a span of 9 bases. CDR1 and CDR2 (germline): MNHEY, SMNVEV (reference sequence). The CDR3 spans 14 residues. DNA for the CDR3: TGTGCCAGCAGTTTACTGGACCCATCCTACGAGCAGTACTTC. It encodes CASSLLDPSYEQYF.

The chain recombines TRBV28 with TRBJ2-7; D is ambiguous. Per the germline V gene, CDR1 is MDHEN and CDR2 is SYDVKM. This CDR3 has 14 residues. The V and J ends lost 7 bases and 3 bases respectively, with 16 bases between them. The DNA for the CDR3 is TGTGCCAGCACCCCCCCCGTCAGCGACTACGAGCAGTACTTC. Its protein is CASTPPVSDYEQYF.

This clone turned up a few times. The gene calls are TRBV28 and TRBJ2-7; 8 bases line up with TRBD1. This CDR3 spans 14 amino acids. V was clipped by 1 base and J by 6 bases; unmatched bases: 5. Germline loops: CDR1 MDHEN, CDR2 SYDVKM. CDR3 residues: CASSLSDRVGEQYF. The CDR3 DNA is TGTGCCAGCAGTTTATCGGACAGGGTGGGCGAGCAGTACTTC.

The chain employs TRBV6-1 and TRBJ1-3; TRBD1 agrees at 8 bases. The CDR3 runs to 14 residues. The trim removed 6 bases at V and 3 bases at J, leaving 4 bases unmatched. Per the germline V gene, CDR1 is MNHNS and CDR2 is SASEGT. CDR3 sequence: CASRLQGDGNTIYF. The CDR3 DNA follows: TGTGCCAGCAGACTACAGGGGGATGGAAACACCATATATTTT.

The chain employs TRBV29-1 and TRBJ1-2, with D unclear. Trimming left V 2 bases short and J 6 bases short, with 19 bases between. In germline, CDR1 is SQVTM, CDR2 ANQGSEA. This CDR3 spans 15 amino acids. The CDR3 here is CSVETYELDLDGYTF. For the CDR3, the DNA is TGCAGCGTTGAAACTTATGAACTGGACTTGGATGGCTACACCTTC.

The rearrangement links TRBV2 to TRBJ1-2; D is perhaps TRBD1 (6 bases). Trimming stripped 6 bases from V and 4 bases from J, with 15 bases between. Germline V gives CDR1 SNHLY, CDR2 FYNNEI. The CDR3 sequence is 14 residues long. CDR3 loop: CASRGGPILYGYTF. Written as DNA, the CDR3 is TGTGCCAGCAGAGGGGGACCGATTCTCTATGGCTACACCTTC. The full variable domain, with the rest looked up from reference TRBV2 and TRBJ1-2, is EPEVTQTPSHQVTQMGQEVILRCVPISNHLYFYWYRQILGQKVEFLVSFYNNEISEKSEIFDDQFSVERPDGSNFTLKIRSTKLEDSAMYFCASRGGPILYGYTFGSGTRLTVV.

The chain recombines TRBV30 with TRBJ2-1, with D possibly called TRBD1 or TRBD2 (5 bases each). The CDR3 runs to 17 residues. The V end lost 3 bases, the J end lost 2 bases, and 20 bases lay between the germline ends. Germline V lookup: CDR1 GTSNPN, CDR2 SVGIG (reference sequence). CDR3 in DNA: TGTGCCTGGAGAGAGACCCCAGGGACGTACCCCTACAATGAGCAGTTCTTC. Translating gives CAWRETPGTYPYNEQFF.

The rearrangement links TRBV2 to TRBJ2-1, with TRBD2 matching 11 bases. The CDR3 consists of 14 residues. Germline CDR1 and CDR2: SNHLY and FYNNEI. J was trimmed by 7 bases and V by 9 bases; bases with no gene match: 8. CDR3 region: CASPLAGGSNEQFF. CDR3 nucleotide sequence: TGTGCCAGTCCCCTAGCGGGAGGTTCAAATGAGCAGTTCTTC.

About this clone itself: This same CDR3 is encoded by further DNA sequences in the sample. V gene TRBV30 combines with J gene TRBJ2-1; no definite D call. The CDR3 covers 13 residues. Germline assignment: CDR1 GTSNPN and CDR2 SVGIG (reference sequence). V shed 1 base and J shed 1 base, with 5 bases lying between them. The CDR3 sequence: CAWSDGSYNEQFF. The CDR3, as DNA: TGTGCCTGGAGTGACGGGTCCTACAATGAGCAGTTCTTC.

This chain uses TRBV29-1 with TRBJ1-2; D remains unclear. This CDR3 region has 13 residues. Germline lookup yields CDR1 SQVTM and CDR2 ANQGSEA. Trimming removed 8 bases at V and 9 bases at J, with 22 bases between. CDR3 nucleotides: TGCAGCAGTCGGGGTTCTACCGGTTATAGCTACACCTTC. Translation gives CSSRGSTGYSYTF.

The chain is built from TRBV19 and TRBJ2-3, with 7 bases fitting TRBD1. This CDR3 region has 15 residues. V shed 7 bases, J shed 4 bases, and the junction held 11 bases outside the gene matches. CDR1 is LNHDA, CDR2 SQIVND, per germline (reference sequence). The CDR3 region has the DNA TGTGCCAGTACCCCGGGACAGTGGGTTCCAGATACGCAGTATTTT. Protein: CASTPGQWVPDTQYF.

This clone was detected a few times. The gene calls are TRBV30 and TRBJ2-7, with D perhaps matching TRBD1 (5 bases). The CDR3 has 12 amino acids. CDR1 and CDR2 (germline): GTSNPN, SVGIG (reference sequence). V shed 4 bases and J shed 6 bases, with 13 bases lying between them. CDR3 nucleotide sequence: TGTGCCTGGAATGTTAGGGGTGGCGAGCAGTACTTC. Protein: CAWNVRGGEQYF.